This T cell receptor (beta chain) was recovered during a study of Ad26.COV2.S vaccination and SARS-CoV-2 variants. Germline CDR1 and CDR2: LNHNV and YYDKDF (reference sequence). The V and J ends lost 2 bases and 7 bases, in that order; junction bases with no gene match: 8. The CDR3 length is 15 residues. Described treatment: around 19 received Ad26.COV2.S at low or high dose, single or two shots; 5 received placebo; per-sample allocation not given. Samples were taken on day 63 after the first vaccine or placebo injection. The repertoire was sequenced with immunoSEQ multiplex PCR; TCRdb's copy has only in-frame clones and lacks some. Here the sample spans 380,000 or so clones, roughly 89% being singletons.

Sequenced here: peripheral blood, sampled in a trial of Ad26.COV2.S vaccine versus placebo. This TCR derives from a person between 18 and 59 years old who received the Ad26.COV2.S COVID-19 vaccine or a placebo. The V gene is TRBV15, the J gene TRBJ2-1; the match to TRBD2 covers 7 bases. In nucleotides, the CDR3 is TGTGCCACCAGCAGAACTAGCGCCCCACAGAATGAGCAGTTCTTC. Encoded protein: CATSRTSAPQNEQFF.